This passage covers 20 T cell receptor beta chains from one sample sequenced in a study of brain T cells in children with intractable seizures. Clones were sequenced by immunoSEQ multiplex PCR, and TCRdb holds only the in-frame ones, with some missing. The sample yields 110,000 or so clones, roughly 94% seen once. The starting material was peripheral blood, obtained at surgery. These TCRs come from a boy in the first two years of life with hemimegalencephaly and intractable seizures.

The V call is TRBV12-3 or TRBV12-4, the J call TRBJ1-2; weak D call: TRBD1 (5 bases). Trimming cost V 5 bases and J 8 bases, with 15 bases left between them. The CDR3 sequence is 13 residues long. The CDR3, as DNA: TGTGCCAGCAGTCGCCCACAGGTGCGGGGCTACACCTTC. It encodes CASSRPQVRGYTF.

This sequence joins TRBV5-1 and TRBJ1-5; TRBD1 might be the D (5 bases). Germline CDR1 and CDR2: SGHRS and YFSETQ. V lost 0 bases to trimming and J lost 0 bases, with 7 bases between them. The CDR3 spans 15 residues. The CDR3 reads CASSLARDSNQPQHF. The DNA of the CDR3 is TGCGCCAGCAGCTTGGCCAGGGATAGCAATCAGCCCCAGCATTTT.

The gene calls are TRBV24-1 and TRBJ2-1, with 8 bases fitting TRBD1. Germline CDR1 KGHDR, CDR2 SFDVKD. The CDR3 has 15 residues. V was pared by 5 bases and J by 5 bases, with 7 bases of the junction left unmatched. DNA for the CDR3: TGTGCCACCAGTGCCCAGGACAGGGTGAACAATGAGCAGTTCTTC. It codes for CATSAQDRVNNEQFF.

V gene TRBV7-9 combines with J gene TRBJ2-1; 8 bases are a match to TRBD2. Looked up from germline, CDR1 is SEHNR and CDR2 is FQNEAQ (reference sequence). The J segment lost 7 bases and the V segment lost 5 bases, leaving 10 bases of the junction unmatched. The CDR3 runs to 15 residues. CDR3 loop: CASSLGLAARNEQFF. In nucleotides, the CDR3 is TGTGCCAGCAGCCTCGGACTAGCCGCGAGGAATGAGCAGTTCTTC.

The chain carries TRBV6-5 and TRBJ1-1; no clear D. The CDR3 is made up of 13 amino acids. The germline V gene has CDR1 MNHEY and CDR2 SVGAGI. Trimming removed 7 bases from V and 0 bases from J, with 9 bases in between. The CDR3 here is CASTSEVNTEAFF. The CDR3 coding sequence is TGTGCCAGCACCTCTGAGGTGAACACTGAAGCTTTCTTT.

This clone appeared a single time. CDR3: CASSFRDRGLGETQYF. CDR3 bases: TGTGCCAGCAGCTTCCGGGACAGGGGGCTAGGGGAGACCCAGTACTTC. The chain carries TRBV7-3 and TRBJ2-5, with 12 nucleotides matching TRBD1. The CDR3 has 16 amino acids. CDR1 is SGHTA, CDR2 FQGTGA, per germline. V was clipped by 3 bases and J by 5 bases; unmatched bases: 7.

The chain uses TRBV3-1 (or the pseudogene TRBV3-2) and TRBJ1-5; D not certain. Trimming took 3 bases from V and 6 from J, leaving 6 bases between them. This CDR3 has 12 amino acids. Germline CDR1 and CDR2: LGHDT and YNNKEL (reference sequence). The CDR3 DNA follows: TGTGCCAGCAGCCAGAGATGTCAGCCCCAGCATTTT. Translated, it gives CASSQRCQPQHF.

The chain recombines TRBV29-1 with TRBJ2-2; D may be TRBD1 (5 bases). Trimming took 7 bases from V and 1 from J, leaving 16 bases between them. The CDR3 loop spans 15 amino acids. Germline lookup yields CDR1 SQVTM and CDR2 ANQGSEA. The CDR3, as DNA: TGCAGCGCCTCACCAGGGTTATTGAACACCGGGGAGCTGTTTTTT. Translating it yields CSASPGLLNTGELFF.

The genes are TRBV10-3 and TRBJ2-7; 8 nucleotides agree with TRBD1. Germline loops: CDR1 ENHRY, CDR2 SYGVKD. The CDR3 spans 12 residues. V gave up 3 bases and J gave up 6 bases; unmatched junction bases: 1. CDR3 sequence (DNA): TGTGCCATCAGTGACAGGGGGCGCGAGCAGTACTTC. It translates to CAISDRGREQYF.

CDR3: CASSTGLYNEQFF. The CDR3 coding sequence is TGTGCCAGCAGTACCGGACTCTACAATGAGCAGTTCTTC. The chain has TRBV5-4 and TRBJ2-1, with D possibly matching TRBD2 (5 bases). The V end lost 5 bases, the J end lost 3 bases, and 9 bases lay between the germline ends. The CDR3 totals 13 residues. Per germline, CDR1 SGHNT and CDR2 YYREEE (reference sequence).

To note about this clone: The same CDR3 also results from other DNA sequences found in this sample. The chain employs TRBV28 and TRBJ2-1, with 7 bases matching TRBD1. The CDR3 has 13 amino acids. Germline values: CDR1 MDHEN, CDR2 SYDVKM. J gave up 4 bases and V 3 bases, and 0 bases lay outside the gene matches. The CDR3 protein is CASSLGQYNEQFF. The CDR3 DNA is TGTGCCAGCAGTTTGGGACAGTACAATGAGCAGTTCTTC.

The chain joins TRBV21-1 to TRBJ2-7; TRBD2, as called in the table, went unchecked against the DNA. TRBV21-1 is assigned pseudogene status. CDR3 length: 14 amino acids. CDR3 protein: CASSKEEGTSEQYF. Written as DNA, the CDR3 is TGTGCCAGCAGCAAAGAGGAGGGGACCAGCGAGCAGTACTTC.

This chain connects TRBV7-9 to TRBJ1-5, with D unclear. Germline V gene sequence: CDR1 SEHNR, CDR2 FQNEAQ (reference sequence). Trimming pared 7 bases from V and 6 bases from J, leaving 10 bases between. The CDR3 runs to 12 residues. CDR3 region: CASTLEGQPQHF. In DNA, the CDR3 is TGTGCCAGCACCCTAGAGGGTCAGCCCCAGCATTTT.

This sequence joins TRBV7-2 and TRBJ2-7; the match to TRBD2 covers 11 bases. V trimming: 3 bases; J trimming: 3 bases; junction bases outside the gene matches: 13. Germline V gene sequence: CDR1 SGHTA, CDR2 FQGNSA. This CDR3 is built from 18 residues. The CDR3 here is CASSFKVTSGILHYEQYF. In DNA, the CDR3 is TGTGCCAGCAGCTTCAAAGTGACTAGCGGGATACTTCACTACGAGCAGTACTTC.

The chain links TRBV6-4 to TRBJ2-3; no clear D. V was cut by 6 bases and J by 4 bases, with 11 bases left in between. CDR3 length: 13 residues. CDR1 and CDR2 (germline): MRHNA, SNTAGT. CDR3 DNA: TGTGCCAGCAGCCCCCATGAGGCAGATACGCAGTATTTT. The encoded protein is CASSPHEADTQYF.

The gene calls are TRBV28 and TRBJ2-2; perhaps TRBD2 as D (6 bases). The ends were cut back, 0 bases at V and 0 bases at J, with 8 bases in the middle. The length of the CDR3 is 16 residues. Germline values: CDR1 MDHEN, CDR2 SYDVKM. CDR3 residues: CASSLWGGTNTGELFF. In nucleotides, the CDR3 is TGTGCCAGCAGTTTATGGGGGGGAACGAACACCGGGGAGCTGTTTTTT.

The gene calls are TRBV5-6 and TRBJ2-2; D ambiguous. With 2 bases removed from V and 6 bases from J, the gap between germline ends came to 11 bases. Germline assignment: CDR1 SGHDT and CDR2 YYEEEE. This CDR3 is built from 14 residues. CDR3 loop: CASSFVDVAGELFF. DNA for the CDR3: TGTGCCAGCAGCTTTGTCGACGTCGCCGGGGAGCTGTTTTTT.

The CDR3 DNA is TGTGCCACGGCGGGGGGACCCTACGAGCAGTACTTC. The encoded protein is CATAGGPYEQYF. This chain connects TRBV6-6 to TRBJ2-7, with 8 bases that match TRBD2. V lost 10 bases and J lost 2; bases outside the gene matches: 4. This CDR3 contains 12 residues. Germline V gene lookup returns CDR1 MNHNY and CDR2 SVGAGI (reference sequence).

This rearrangement joins TRBV6-1 to TRBJ1-1, with a tentative D call TRBD1 (5 bases). Trimming cost V 2 bases and J 4 bases, with 11 bases left between them. The CDR3 consists of 14 residues. Per germline, CDR1 MNHNS and CDR2 SASEGT. CDR3 in DNA: TGTGCCAGCAGTGAATGGGGGTCCGGCACTGAAGCTTTCTTT. This codes for CASSEWGSGTEAFF.

Only one count was recorded for this clone. The genes are TRBV5-1 and TRBJ1-6; a possible D gene is TRBD1 (6 bases). The CDR3 is 15 amino acids. The V gene lost 0 bases and the J gene lost 10 bases, with 14 bases spanning the gap. CDR1 is SGHRS, CDR2 YFSETQ, per germline. The CDR3 protein is CASSLGGARGSPLHF. CDR3 coding DNA: TGCGCCAGCAGCTTGGGGGGGGCCCGAGGCTCACCCCTCCACTTT.